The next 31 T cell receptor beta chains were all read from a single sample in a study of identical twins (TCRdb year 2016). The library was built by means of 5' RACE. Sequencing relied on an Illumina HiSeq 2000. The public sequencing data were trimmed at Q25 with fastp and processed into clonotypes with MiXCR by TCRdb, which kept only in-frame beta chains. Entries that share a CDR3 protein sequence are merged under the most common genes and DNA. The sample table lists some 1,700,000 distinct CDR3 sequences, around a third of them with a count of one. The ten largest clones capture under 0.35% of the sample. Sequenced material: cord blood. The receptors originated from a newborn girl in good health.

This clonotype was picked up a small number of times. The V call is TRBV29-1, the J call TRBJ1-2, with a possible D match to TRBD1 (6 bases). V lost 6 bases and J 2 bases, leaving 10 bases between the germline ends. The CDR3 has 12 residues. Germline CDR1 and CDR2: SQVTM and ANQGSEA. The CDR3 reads CSVGGRNYGYTF. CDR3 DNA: TGCAGCGTAGGGGGGCGCAACTATGGCTACACCTTC.

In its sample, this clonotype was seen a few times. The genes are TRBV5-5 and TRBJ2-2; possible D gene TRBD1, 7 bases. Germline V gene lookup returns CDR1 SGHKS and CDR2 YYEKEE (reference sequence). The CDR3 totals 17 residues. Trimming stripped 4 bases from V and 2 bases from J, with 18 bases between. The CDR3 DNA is TGTGCCAGCAGCCTCAGGGGGGTCCTAGGAAACACCGGGGAGCTGTTTTTT. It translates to CASSLRGVLGNTGELFF.

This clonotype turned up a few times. The CDR3 coding sequence is TGTGCCAGCAGTAGGGAACTAGCGGGCATTTCCTACGAGCAGTACTTC. It yields the protein CASSRELAGISYEQYF. V usage is TRBV2 and J usage is TRBJ2-7; 9 positions match TRBD2. After removal of 5 bases from V and 1 base from J, the junction contained 9 bases not matched to a gene. Germline V CDR1 and CDR2: SNHLY, FYNNEI. The CDR3 sequence is 16 residues long.

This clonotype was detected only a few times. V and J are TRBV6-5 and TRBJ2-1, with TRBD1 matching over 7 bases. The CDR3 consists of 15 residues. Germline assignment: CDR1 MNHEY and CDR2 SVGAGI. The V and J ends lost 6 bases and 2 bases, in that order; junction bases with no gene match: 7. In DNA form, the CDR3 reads TGTGCCAGCAGCCCCGGGACAGCCCCCTACAATGAGCAGTTCTTC. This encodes CASSPGTAPYNEQFF.

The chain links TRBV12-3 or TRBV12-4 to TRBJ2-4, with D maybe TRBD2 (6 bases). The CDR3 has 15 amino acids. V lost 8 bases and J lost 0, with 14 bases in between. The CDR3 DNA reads TGTGCCAGCGCCTCCGGGGGACTAGCCAAAAACATTCAGTACTTC. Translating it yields CASASGGLAKNIQYF.

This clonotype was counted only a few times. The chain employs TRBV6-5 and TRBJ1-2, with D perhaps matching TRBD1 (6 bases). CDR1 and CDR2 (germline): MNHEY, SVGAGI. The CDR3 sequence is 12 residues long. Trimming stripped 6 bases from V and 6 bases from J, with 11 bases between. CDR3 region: CASRQGRDGYTF. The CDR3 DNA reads TGTGCCAGCAGACAGGGTCGGGATGGCTACACCTTC.

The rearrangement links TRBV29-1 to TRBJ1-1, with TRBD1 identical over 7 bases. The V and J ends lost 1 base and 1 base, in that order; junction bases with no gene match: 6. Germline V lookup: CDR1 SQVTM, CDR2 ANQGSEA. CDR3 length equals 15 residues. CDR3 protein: CSVEVYGQENTEAFF. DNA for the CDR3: TGCAGCGTTGAAGTCTACGGACAGGAGAACACTGAAGCTTTCTTT.

CDR3 amino acids: CASSQESYLGGSYEQYF. The DNA of the CDR3 is TGTGCCAGCAGCCAAGAATCATACCTCGGCGGGTCCTACGAGCAGTACTTC. V usage is TRBV4-2 and J usage is TRBJ2-7; weak D call: TRBD2 (5 bases). This CDR3 contains 17 residues. V gave up 0 bases and J gave up 1 base, with 16 bases separating them. Germline values: CDR1 LGHNA, CDR2 YNFKEQ.

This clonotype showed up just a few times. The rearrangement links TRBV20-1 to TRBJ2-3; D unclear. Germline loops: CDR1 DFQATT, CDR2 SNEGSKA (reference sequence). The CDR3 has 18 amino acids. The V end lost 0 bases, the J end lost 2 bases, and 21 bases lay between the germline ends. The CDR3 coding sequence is TGCAGTGCTAGAGATACTACTATGGCTAGTCAAGACACAGATACGCAGTATTTT. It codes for CSARDTTMASQDTDTQYF.

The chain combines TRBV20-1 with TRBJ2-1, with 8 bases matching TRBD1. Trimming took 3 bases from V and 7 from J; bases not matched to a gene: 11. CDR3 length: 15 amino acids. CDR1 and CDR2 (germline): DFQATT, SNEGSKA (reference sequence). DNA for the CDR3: TGCAGTGCTAGTGAAGGGACAGGCTCGGGGAATGAGCAGTTCTTC. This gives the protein CSASEGTGSGNEQFF.

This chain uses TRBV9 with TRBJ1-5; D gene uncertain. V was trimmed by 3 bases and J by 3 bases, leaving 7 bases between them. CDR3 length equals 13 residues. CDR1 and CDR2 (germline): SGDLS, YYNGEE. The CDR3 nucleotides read TGTGCCAGCAGCGCTTCCCCCAATCAGCCCCAGCATTTT. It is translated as CASSASPNQPQHF.

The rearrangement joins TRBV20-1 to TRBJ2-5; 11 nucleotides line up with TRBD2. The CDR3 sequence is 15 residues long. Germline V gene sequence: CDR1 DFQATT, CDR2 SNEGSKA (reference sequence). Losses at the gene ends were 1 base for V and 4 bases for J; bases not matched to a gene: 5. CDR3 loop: CSARVLAGVGETQYF. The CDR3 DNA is TGCAGTGCTAGAGTACTAGCGGGAGTAGGAGAGACCCAGTACTTC.

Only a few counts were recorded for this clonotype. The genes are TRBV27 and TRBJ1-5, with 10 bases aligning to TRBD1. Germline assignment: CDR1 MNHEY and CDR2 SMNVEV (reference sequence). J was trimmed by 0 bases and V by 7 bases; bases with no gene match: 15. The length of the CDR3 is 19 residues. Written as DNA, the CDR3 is TGTGCCAGCACAGAACCTCCGGGACAGGGGATAAATAGCAATCAGCCCCAGCATTTT. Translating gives CASTEPPGQGINSNQPQHF.

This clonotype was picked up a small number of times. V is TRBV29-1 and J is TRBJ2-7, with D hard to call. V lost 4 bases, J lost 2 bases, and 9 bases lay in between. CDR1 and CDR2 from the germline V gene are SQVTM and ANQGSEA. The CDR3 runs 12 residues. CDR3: CSVGDGAYEQYF. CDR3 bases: TGCAGCGTTGGAGACGGAGCCTACGAGCAGTACTTC.

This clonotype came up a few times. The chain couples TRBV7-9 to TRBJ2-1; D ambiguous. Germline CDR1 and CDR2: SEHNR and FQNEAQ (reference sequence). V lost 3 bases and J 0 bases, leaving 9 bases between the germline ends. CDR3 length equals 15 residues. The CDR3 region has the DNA TGTGCCAGCAGCTTCCCGGGTTTCTCCTACAATGAGCAGTTCTTC. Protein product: CASSFPGFSYNEQFF.

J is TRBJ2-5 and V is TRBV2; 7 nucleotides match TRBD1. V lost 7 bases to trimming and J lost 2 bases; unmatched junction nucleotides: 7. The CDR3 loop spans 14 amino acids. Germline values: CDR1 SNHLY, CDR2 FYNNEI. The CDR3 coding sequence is TGTGCCAGCATGATAGGGGGACAGCAAGAGACCCAGTACTTC. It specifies CASMIGGQQETQYF. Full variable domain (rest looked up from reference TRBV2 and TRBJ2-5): EPEVTQTPSHQVTQMGQEVILRCVPISNHLYFYWYRQILGQKVEFLVSFYNNEISEKSEIFDDQFSVERPDGSNFTLKIRSTKLEDSAMYFCASMIGGQQETQYFGPGTRLLVL.

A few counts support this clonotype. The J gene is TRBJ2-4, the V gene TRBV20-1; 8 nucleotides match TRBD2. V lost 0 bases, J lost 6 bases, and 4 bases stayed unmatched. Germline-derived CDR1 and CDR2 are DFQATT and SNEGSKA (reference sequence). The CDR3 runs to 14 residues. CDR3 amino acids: CSAREGSGGNIQYF. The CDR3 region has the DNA TGCAGTGCTAGAGAAGGGAGCGGGGGAAACATTCAGTACTTC.

CDR3 DNA sequence: TGTGCCAGCAGCTTATGGGACAGGCGGAATGAAAAACTGTTTTTT. Its translation: CASSLWDRRNEKLFF. This chain connects TRBV13 to TRBJ1-4; 8 bases map to TRBD1. The CDR3 loop spans 15 amino acids. The germline V gene has CDR1 PRHDT and CDR2 FYEKMQ (reference sequence). The junction had 4 bases not matched to a gene; V was cut back by 2 bases and J by 5 bases.

The CDR3 reads CASSPSPQGYEQYF. Here the CDR3 DNA reads TGTGCCAGCTCACCTTCCCCACAGGGTTACGAGCAGTACTTC. The chain combines TRBV18 with TRBJ2-7, with a possible D match to TRBD1 (6 bases). V lost 3 bases, J lost 4 bases, and 13 bases lay in between. Germline CDR1 is KGHSH and CDR2 is LQKENI. The CDR3 runs to 14 residues.

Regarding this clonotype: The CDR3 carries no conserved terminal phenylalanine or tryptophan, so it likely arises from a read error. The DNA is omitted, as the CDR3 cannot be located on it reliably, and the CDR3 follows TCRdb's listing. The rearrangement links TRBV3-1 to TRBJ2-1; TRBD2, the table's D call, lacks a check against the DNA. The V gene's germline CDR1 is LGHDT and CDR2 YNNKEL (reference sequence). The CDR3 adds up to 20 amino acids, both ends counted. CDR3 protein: CASRQERAGGRLLVYNGQSL.

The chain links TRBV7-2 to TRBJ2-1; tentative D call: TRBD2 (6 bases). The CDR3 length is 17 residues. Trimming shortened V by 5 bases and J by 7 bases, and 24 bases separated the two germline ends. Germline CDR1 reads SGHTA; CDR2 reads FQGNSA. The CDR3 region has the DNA TGTGCCAGCAGCCCTAGCGATAGCGACTCCTTGGTAAATGAGCAGTTCTTC. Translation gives CASSPSDSDSLVNEQFF.

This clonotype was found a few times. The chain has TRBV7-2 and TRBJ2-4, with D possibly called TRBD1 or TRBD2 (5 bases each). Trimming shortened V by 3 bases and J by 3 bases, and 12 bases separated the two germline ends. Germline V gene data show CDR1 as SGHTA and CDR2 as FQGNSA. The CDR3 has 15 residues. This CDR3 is CASSFGQGVKNIQYF. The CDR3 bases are TGTGCCAGCAGCTTTGGGCAGGGAGTCAAAAACATTCAGTACTTC.

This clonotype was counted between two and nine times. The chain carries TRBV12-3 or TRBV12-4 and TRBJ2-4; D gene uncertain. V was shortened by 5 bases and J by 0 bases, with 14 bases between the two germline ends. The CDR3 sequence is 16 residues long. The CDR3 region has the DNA TGTGCCAGCAGTCCTATCCTCCTTCTAGCCAAAAACATTCAGTACTTC. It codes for CASSPILLLAKNIQYF.

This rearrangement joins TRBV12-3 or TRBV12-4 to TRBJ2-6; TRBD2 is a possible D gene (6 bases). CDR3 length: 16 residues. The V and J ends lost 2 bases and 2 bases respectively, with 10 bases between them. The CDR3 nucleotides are TGTGCCAGCAGTTTAATGGTAGCGGCTGGGGCCAACGTCCTGACTTTC. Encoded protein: CASSLMVAAGANVLTF.

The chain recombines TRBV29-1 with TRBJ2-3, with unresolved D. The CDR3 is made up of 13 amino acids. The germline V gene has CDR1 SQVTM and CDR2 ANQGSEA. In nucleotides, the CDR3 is TGCAACGTGGGCTGGACCGTCACAGATACGCAGTATTTT. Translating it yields CNVGWTVTDTQYF.

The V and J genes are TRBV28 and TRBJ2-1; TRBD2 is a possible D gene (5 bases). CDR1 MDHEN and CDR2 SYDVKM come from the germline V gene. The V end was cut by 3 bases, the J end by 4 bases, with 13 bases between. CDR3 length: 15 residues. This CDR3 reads CASSLPKGAYNEQFF. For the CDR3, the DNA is TGTGCCAGCAGTTTGCCCAAGGGAGCATACAATGAGCAGTTCTTC.

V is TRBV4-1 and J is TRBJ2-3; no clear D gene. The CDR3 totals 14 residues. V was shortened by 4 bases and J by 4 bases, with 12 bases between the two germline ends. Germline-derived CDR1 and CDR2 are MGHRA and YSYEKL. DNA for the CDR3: TGCGCCAGCAGCCGAGTTCTATTGGCAGATACGCAGTATTTT. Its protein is CASSRVLLADTQYF.

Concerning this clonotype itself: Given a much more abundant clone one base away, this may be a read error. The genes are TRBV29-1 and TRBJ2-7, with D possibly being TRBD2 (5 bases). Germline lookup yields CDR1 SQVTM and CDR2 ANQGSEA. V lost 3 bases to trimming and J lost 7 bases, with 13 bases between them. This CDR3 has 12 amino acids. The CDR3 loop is CSVDDEGNEQYF. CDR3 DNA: TGCAGCGTTGACGATGAGGGCAATGAGCAGTACTTC.

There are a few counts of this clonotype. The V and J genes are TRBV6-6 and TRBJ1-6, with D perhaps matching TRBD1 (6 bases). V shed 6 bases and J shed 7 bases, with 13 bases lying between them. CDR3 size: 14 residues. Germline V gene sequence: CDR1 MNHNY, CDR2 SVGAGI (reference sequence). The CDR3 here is CASSPSGENSPLHF. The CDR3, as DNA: TGTGCCAGCAGCCCCTCAGGGGAGAATTCACCCCTCCACTTT.

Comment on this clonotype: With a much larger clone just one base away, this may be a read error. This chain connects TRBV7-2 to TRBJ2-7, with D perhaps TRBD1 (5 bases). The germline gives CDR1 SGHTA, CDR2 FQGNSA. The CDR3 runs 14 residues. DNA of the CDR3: TGTGCCAGCAGCTCCGACAGTTTCTCCTACGGGCAGTACTTC. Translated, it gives CASSSDSFSYGQYF.

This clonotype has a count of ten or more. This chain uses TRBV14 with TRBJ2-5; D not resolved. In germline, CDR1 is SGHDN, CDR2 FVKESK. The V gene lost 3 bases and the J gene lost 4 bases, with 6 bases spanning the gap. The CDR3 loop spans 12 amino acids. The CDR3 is CASSQSAETQYF. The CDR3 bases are TGTGCCAGCAGCCAGTCGGCAGAGACCCAGTACTTC.